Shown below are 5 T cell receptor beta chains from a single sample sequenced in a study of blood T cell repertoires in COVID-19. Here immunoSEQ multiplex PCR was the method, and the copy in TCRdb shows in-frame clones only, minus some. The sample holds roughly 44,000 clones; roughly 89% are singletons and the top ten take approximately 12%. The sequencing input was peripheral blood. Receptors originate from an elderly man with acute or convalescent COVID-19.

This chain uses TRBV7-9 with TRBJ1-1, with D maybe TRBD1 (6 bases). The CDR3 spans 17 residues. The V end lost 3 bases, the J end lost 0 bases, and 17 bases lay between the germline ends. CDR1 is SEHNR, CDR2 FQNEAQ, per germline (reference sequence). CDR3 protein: CASSFPSGQSLNTEAFF. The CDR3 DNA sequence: TGTGCCAGCAGCTTCCCATCTGGACAGTCTTTGAACACTGAAGCTTTCTTT.

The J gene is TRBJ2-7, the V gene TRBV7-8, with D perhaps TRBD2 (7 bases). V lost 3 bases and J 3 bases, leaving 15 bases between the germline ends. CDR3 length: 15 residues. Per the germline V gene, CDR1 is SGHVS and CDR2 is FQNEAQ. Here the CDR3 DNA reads TGTGCCAGCAGCTTGGGGGGGCCAGAGATCTACGAGCAGTACTTC. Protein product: CASSLGGPEIYEQYF.

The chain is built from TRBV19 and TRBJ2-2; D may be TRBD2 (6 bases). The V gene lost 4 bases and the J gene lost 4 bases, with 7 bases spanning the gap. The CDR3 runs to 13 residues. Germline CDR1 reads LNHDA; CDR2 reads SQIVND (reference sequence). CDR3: CASSNGGTGELFF. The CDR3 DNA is TGTGCCAGTAGTAACGGGGGCACCGGGGAGCTGTTTTTT. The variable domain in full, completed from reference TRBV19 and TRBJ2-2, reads DGGITQSPKYLFRKEGQNVTLSCEQNLNHDAMYWYRQDPGQGLRLIYYSQIVNDFQKGDIAEGYSVSREKKESFPLTVTSAQKNPTAFYLCASSNGGTGELFFGEGSRLTVL.

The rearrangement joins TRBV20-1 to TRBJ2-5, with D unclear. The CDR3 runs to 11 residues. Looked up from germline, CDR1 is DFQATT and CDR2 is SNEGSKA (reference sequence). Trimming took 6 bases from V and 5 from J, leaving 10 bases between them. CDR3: CSAQDGETQYF. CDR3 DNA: TGCAGTGCGCAGGATGGGGAGACCCAGTACTTC.

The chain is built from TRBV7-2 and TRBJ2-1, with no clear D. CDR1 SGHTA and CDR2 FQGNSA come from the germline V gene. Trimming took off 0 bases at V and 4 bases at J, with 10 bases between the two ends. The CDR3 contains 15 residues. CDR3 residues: CASSLAGARYNEQFF. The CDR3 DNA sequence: TGTGCCAGCAGCTTAGCGGGTGCGCGGTACAATGAGCAGTTCTTC.